This T cell receptor (beta chain) was captured by sequencing in a study of patients and donors after allogeneic stem cell transplantation. This clonotype has just a few counts. The CDR3 runs to 15 residues. V dropped 1 base and J dropped 0 bases, with 7 bases sitting between them. TCRdb ran MiXCR on the RT-PCR reads and lists one entry per CDR3 protein. The sample contains roughly 880,000 distinct CDR3 sequences, under 20% of which appear only once. The clonotype was recovered from a human donor who was either an allogeneic HSCT recipient or a stem cell or donor lymphocyte infusion donor (not recorded which). It is not recorded whose cells these are; they may come from a transplant donor. The source material was blood, either unsorted or a sorted T cell fraction (not recorded which). V and J are TRBV12-3 or TRBV12-4 and TRBJ1-5; tentatively, D is TRBD1 (5 bases). This CDR3 reads CASSLDRPSNQPQHF. The CDR3 nucleotides are TGTGCCAGCAGTTTAGACAGGCCTAGCAATCAGCCCCAGCATTTT.